These 20 T cell receptor beta chains came from one sample sequenced in a study of blood T cells in healthy people across ages. The authors ran a second PCR of about 7 to 11 cycles using a sample-barcoded 5' primer and a J-beta primer mix. TCRdb recomputed calls from the 5' RACE reads with MiXCR, one row per CDR3 protein. The repertoire holds 800,000 to 1,000,000 distinct CDR3 sequences, with roughly 43% as singletons. Sequencing input: blood. These receptors came from a man aged 25-40 years in good health.

The CDR3 bases are TGTGCCAGCAGTTCACAGGGGGCTGGAACAGATACGCAGTATTTT. Encoded protein: CASSSQGAGTDTQYF. This chain connects TRBV28 to TRBJ2-3; 9 bases match TRBD1. Germline V CDR1 and CDR2: MDHEN, SYDVKM. CDR3 length: 15 residues. After removal of 4 bases from V and 3 bases from J, the junction contained 5 bases not matched to a gene.

The chain links TRBV15 to TRBJ1-2; 7 bases line up with TRBD1. CDR3 length: 18 residues. Germline CDR1 is LNHNV and CDR2 is YYDKDF (reference sequence). V lost 3 bases to trimming and J lost 2 bases; unmatched junction nucleotides: 15. CDR3 sequence: CATSRAGTSGTVNYGYTF. DNA of the CDR3: TGTGCCACCAGCAGGGCTGGAACCTCCGGGACAGTGAACTATGGCTACACCTTC.

The sample holds a few counts of this clonotype. The rearrangement joins TRBV4-1 to TRBJ2-7; 7 nucleotides match TRBD1. Germline-derived CDR1 and CDR2 are MGHRA and YSYEKL. J gave up 5 bases and V 3 bases, and 10 bases lay outside the gene matches. The CDR3 is made up of 15 amino acids. CDR3 DNA: TGCGCCAGCAGCCAGGACCCAGGGGGTTCCAACGAGCAGTACTTC. As protein: CASSQDPGGSNEQYF.

This rearrangement joins TRBV5-6 to TRBJ2-1; TRBD2 is a possible D gene (5 bases). V lost 6 bases and J lost 7, with 14 bases in between. Germline V gives CDR1 SGHDT, CDR2 YYEEEE. The CDR3 is made up of 13 amino acids. CDR3 amino acids: CASKVAGGNEQFF. CDR3 in DNA: TGTGCCAGCAAAGTCGCCGGCGGGAATGAGCAGTTCTTC. Supplemented by reference TRBV5-6 and TRBJ2-1, the full variable domain reads DAGVTQSPTHLIKTRGQQVTLRCSPKSGHDTVSWYQQALGQGPQFIFQYYEEEERQRGNFPDRFSGHQFPNYSSELNVNALLLGDSALYLCASKVAGGNEQFFGPGTRLTVL.

V usage is TRBV6-5 and J usage is TRBJ2-2; 7 bases match TRBD1. The CDR3 runs 15 residues. Trimming removed 2 bases from V and 3 bases from J; junction bases left unmatched: 3. Germline assignment: CDR1 MNHEY and CDR2 SVGAGI. CDR3 in amino acids: CASSYAGTDTGELFF. The CDR3 DNA reads as TGTGCCAGCAGTTACGCCGGGACAGACACCGGGGAGCTGTTTTTT.

This clonotype was recorded a few times. The genes are TRBV4-3 and TRBJ1-5; possibly TRBD1 for D (5 bases). V was cut by 0 bases and J by 2 bases, with 11 bases left in between. The CDR3 runs to 16 residues. Germline assignment: CDR1 LGHNA and CDR2 YSLEER. The CDR3 DNA is TGCGCCAGCAGCCAAGATGTCCAGGGTCGCAATCAGCCCCAGCATTTT. It is translated as CASSQDVQGRNQPQHF.

This sequence joins TRBV28 and TRBJ2-5, with D possibly matching TRBD2 (5 bases). The CDR3 spans 16 residues. The germline V gene has CDR1 MDHEN and CDR2 SYDVKM. V was clipped by 1 base and J by 1 base, with 13 bases between them. CDR3 residues: CASSLYPGSSQETQYF. CDR3 in DNA: TGTGCCAGCAGTTTATATCCGGGGAGCTCCCAAGAGACCCAGTACTTC.

This chain links TRBV20-1 with TRBJ1-2, with 7 bases identical to TRBD1. Germline V lookup: CDR1 DFQATT, CDR2 SNEGSKA (reference sequence). The length of the CDR3 is 16 residues. With V trimmed by 6 bases and J by 0 bases, 13 bases remained unmatched. CDR3 in DNA: TGCAGTGCCAGCCCTAAGACAGGGAATTCTAACTATGGCTACACCTTC. Translated, it gives CSASPKTGNSNYGYTF.

The rearrangement joins TRBV7-2 to TRBJ2-3; 9 bases are a match to TRBD2. The CDR3 runs to 15 residues. Germline V gene sequence: CDR1 SGHTA, CDR2 FQGNSA. The trim removed 0 bases at V and 8 bases at J, leaving 6 bases unmatched. Written as DNA, the CDR3 is TGTGCCAGCAGCTTAGCCGTGACTAGCGGAGGTACGCAGTATTTT. This sequence encodes CASSLAVTSGGTQYF.

The V and J genes are TRBV7-9 and TRBJ1-4; 9 bases align to TRBD1. The CDR3 sequence is 15 residues long. The germline V gene encodes CDR1 SEHNR and CDR2 FQNEAQ (reference sequence). The junction had 8 bases not matched to a gene; V was cut back by 4 bases and J by 8 bases. The CDR3, as DNA: TGTGCCAGCAGCTATACGGACAGGGGCATGGAAAAACTGTTTTTT. Translated: CASSYTDRGMEKLFF. The whole variable domain, filled in from reference TRBV7-9 and TRBJ1-4, reads DTGVSQNPRHKITKRGQNVTFRCDPISEHNRLYWYRQTLGQGPEFLTYFQNEAQLEKSRLLSDRFSAERPKGSFSTLEIQRTEQGDSAMYLCASSYTDRGMEKLFFGSGTQLSVL.

This rearrangement joins TRBV20-1 to TRBJ1-6, with D uncertain. The CDR3 loop spans 17 amino acids. V was trimmed by 0 bases and J by 5 bases, leaving 17 bases between them. Germline CDR1 DFQATT, CDR2 SNEGSKA (reference sequence). The CDR3 loop reads CSARDSMDRGHNSPLHF. Written as DNA, the CDR3 is TGCAGTGCTAGAGATTCGATGGACCGGGGTCATAATTCACCCCTCCACTTT.

The chain carries TRBV18 and TRBJ1-2; D not certain. The CDR3 spans 15 residues. Germline loops: CDR1 KGHSH, CDR2 LQKENI. Trimming left V 2 bases short and J 5 bases short, with 15 bases between. CDR3 residues: CASSPEAESVYGYTF. CDR3 DNA sequence: TGTGCCAGCTCACCAGAGGCGGAGTCCGTATATGGCTACACCTTC.

This clonotype was observed once. The junction shows a germline mismatch at one end, possibly a read error. CDR3 residues: CTSSGTSGGASYNEQFF. CDR3 sequence (DNA): TGTACCAGCAGTGGGACTAGCGGGGGGGCTTCCTACAATGAGCAGTTCTTC. V is TRBV12-3 or TRBV12-4 and J is TRBJ2-1, with 16 bases that match TRBD2. The CDR3 is 17 amino acids.

This chain uses TRBV20-1 with TRBJ2-3; 8 positions agree with TRBD2. The CDR3 spans 17 residues. With 5 bases clipped from V and 2 bases from J, the junction kept 15 bases outside the gene matches. Per germline, CDR1 DFQATT and CDR2 SNEGSKA (reference sequence). In DNA form, the CDR3 reads TGCAGTGCTTATCGGCGGGGCGGGGGGTTTAACACAGATACGCAGTATTTT. As protein: CSAYRRGGGFNTDTQYF.

This clonotype was counted ten times or more. The V call is TRBV10-3, the J call TRBJ2-1; no firm D call. V was shortened by 2 bases and J by 2 bases, with 13 bases between the two germline ends. Germline-derived CDR1 and CDR2 are ENHRY and SYGVKD. The CDR3 runs 16 residues. The CDR3 spells CAISETGPNTYNEQFF. For the CDR3, the DNA is TGTGCCATCAGTGAGACGGGTCCAAATACCTACAATGAGCAGTTCTTC.

This chain uses TRBV4-1 with TRBJ2-5; 9 bases are shared with TRBD1. The DNA end is a closer match to TRBJ2-7, so the J assignment may be wrong. In germline, CDR1 is MGHRA, CDR2 YSYEKL. This CDR3 has 16 amino acids. The CDR3 protein is CASSSWTGQGSYEQYF. CDR3 sequence (DNA): TGCGCCAGCAGCTCCTGGACAGGACAGGGGTCCTACGAGCAGTACTTC.

This clonotype was seen a few times. J is TRBJ1-1 and V is TRBV5-1; 7 nucleotides line up with TRBD1. The length of the CDR3 is 13 residues. With 4 bases clipped from V and 4 bases from J, the junction kept 4 bases outside the gene matches. CDR1 SGHRS and CDR2 YFSETQ come from the germline V gene. The CDR3 coding sequence is TGCGCCAGCAGCGACAGGGTTGGCACTGAAGCTTTCTTT. This translates into CASSDRVGTEAFF.

This clonotype appeared a few times. The chain joins TRBV7-2 to TRBJ2-7; TRBD2 matches at 9 bases. This CDR3 has 15 residues. The germline CDR1 and CDR2 sequences are SGHTA and FQGNSA. The trim removed 1 base at V and 1 base at J, leaving 2 bases unmatched. The DNA for the CDR3 is TGTGCCAGCAGCTTAGGGACTAGCGTTTCCTACGAGCAGTACTTC. It codes for CASSLGTSVSYEQYF.

The CDR3: CASSRGGAGPNTEAFF. The DNA of the CDR3 is TGCGCCAGCTCCCGGGGAGGGGCTGGACCGAACACTGAAGCTTTCTTT. V usage is TRBV5-1 and J usage is TRBJ1-1, with D perhaps TRBD1 (5 bases). Germline CDR1 SGHRS, CDR2 YFSETQ. The CDR3 is made up of 16 amino acids. Trimming took 7 bases from V and 1 from J, leaving 20 bases between them. The variable domain in full, completed from reference TRBV5-1 and TRBJ1-1, reads KAGVTQTPRYLIKTRGQQVTLSCSPISGHRSVSWYQQTPGQGLQFLFEYFSETQRNKGNFPGRFSGRQFSNSRSEMNVSTLELGDSALYLCASSRGGAGPNTEAFFGQGTRLTVV.

This clonotype was recorded at least ten times. This chain connects TRBV20-1 to TRBJ2-7; either TRBD1 or TRBD2 may supply D (6 bases each). The germline V and J ends were trimmed by 5 bases and 1 base, with 18 bases remaining between them. The CDR3 consists of 15 residues. Germline assignment: CDR1 DFQATT and CDR2 SNEGSKA (reference sequence). Here the CDR3 DNA reads TGCAGTGCTCCGGAACCCGGGGGCGCTTCCTACGAGCAGTACTTC. Protein sequence: CSAPEPGGASYEQYF.